These 12 T cell receptor beta chains were all obtained from the same sample, sequenced in a study of vaccination and CD4 T cells after COVID-19. Sequencing of the DNA from cultured CD4+ T cells was carried out with the Oncomine TCR Beta short-read assay. Each CDR3 protein is one row after TCRdb ran MiXCR on the PCR reads. The data show 10,000 to 15,000 distinct CDR3 sequences, around 76% seen once. Their recognized antigens are unknown. As to treatment: approximately nine-day PBMC culture with coronavirus spike peptide pools or control peptides (ViraFEST assay). The input for sequencing was CD4+ T cells from blood, cultured in vitro, taken after SARS-CoV-2 vaccination. These receptors originate from a human donor who received a COVID-19 vaccine.

The V gene is TRBV12-5, the J gene TRBJ1-6, with D perhaps TRBD1 (5 bases). The V gene lost 2 bases and the J gene lost 9 bases, with 17 bases spanning the gap. This CDR3 has 16 amino acids. CDR1 and CDR2 (germline): LGHNT, FRNRAP. The CDR3 region has the DNA TGTGCTAGTGGTTTGAGGTCTGGAGGGGAGGGTTCACCCCTCCACTTT. This codes for CASGLRSGGEGSPLHF.

The chain is built from TRBV25-1 and TRBJ2-3, with TRBD2 matching 8 bases. Per germline, CDR1 MGHDK and CDR2 SYGVNS. CDR3 size: 16 residues. With V trimmed by 1 base and J by 2 bases, 5 bases remained unmatched. This CDR3 is CASSELLADYTDTQYF. CDR3 in DNA: TGTGCCAGCAGTGAATTACTAGCGGATTACACAGATACGCAGTATTTT. The entire variable domain, with the rest obtained from reference TRBV25-1 and TRBJ2-3, is as follows: EADIYQTPRYLVIGTGKKITLECSQTMGHDKMYWYQQDPGMELHLIHYSYGVNSTEKGDLSSESTVSRIRTEHFPLTLESARPSHTSQYLCASSELLADYTDTQYFGPGTRLTVL.

By share, this clonotype ranks as medium-sized. The chain has TRBV20-1 and TRBJ2-5, with D hard to call. V shed 0 bases and J shed 2 bases, with 7 bases lying between them. Germline values: CDR1 DFQATT, CDR2 SNEGSKA (reference sequence). The CDR3 runs 13 residues. CDR3 sequence reads: CSARDPRQETQYF. The CDR3 DNA is TGCAGTGCTAGAGATCCTAGACAAGAGACCCAGTACTTC.

The rearrangement links TRBV7-2 to TRBJ2-2, with TRBD2 as a possible D gene (6 bases). This CDR3 contains 14 residues. From germline, CDR1 is SGHTA and CDR2 FQGNSA. The ends were cut back, 3 bases at V and 6 bases at J, with 11 bases in the middle. The CDR3 DNA sequence: TGTGCCAGCAGCTTGCCCGGGGGTCCCGGGGAGCTGTTTTTT. Encoded protein: CASSLPGGPGELFF.

V is TRBV28 and J is TRBJ1-6, with 9 bases fitting TRBD1. Germline lookup yields CDR1 MDHEN and CDR2 SYDVKM. Unmatched junction bases numbered 10, after V lost 7 bases and J lost 9 bases. CDR3 length: 15 residues. The CDR3 reads CASTEDRGDGSPLHF. DNA for the CDR3: TGTGCCAGCACCGAGGACAGGGGCGATGGTTCACCCCTCCACTTT.

This clonotype was seen more than once but under ten times. This chain joins TRBV20-1 and TRBJ2-5; the match to TRBD2 covers 12 bases. CDR1 is DFQATT and CDR2 is SNEGSKA in the germline V gene (reference sequence). The CDR3 spans 14 residues. J was trimmed by 4 bases and V by 2 bases; bases with no gene match: 2. For the CDR3, the DNA is TGCAGTGCTAGAACTAGCGGGGGGATAGAGACCCAGTACTTC. Its translation is CSARTSGGIETQYF.

V usage is TRBV30 and J usage is TRBJ2-2; D could derive from TRBD1 or TRBD2 (6 bases each). Trimming pared 2 bases from V and 3 bases from J, leaving 19 bases between. The CDR3 has 17 residues. CDR1 is GTSNPN, CDR2 SVGIG, per germline (reference sequence). Here the CDR3 reads CAWSTYSGGADTGELFF. The CDR3 DNA is TGTGCCTGGAGTACTTATTCCGGGGGCGCCGACACCGGGGAGCTGTTTTTT.

The J gene is TRBJ1-1, the V gene TRBV5-4, with 10 positions matching TRBD1. Germline loops: CDR1 SGHNT, CDR2 YYREEE (reference sequence). The junction had 11 bases not matched to a gene; V was cut back by 4 bases and J by 8 bases. This CDR3 contains 15 residues. Here the CDR3 DNA reads TGTGCCAGCAGCCGACCGGGACAGGGGATTCAAGAAGCTTTCTTT. As protein: CASSRPGQGIQEAFF.

This sequence joins TRBV20-1 and TRBJ2-7; the match to TRBD2 covers 10 bases. In germline, CDR1 is DFQATT, CDR2 SNEGSKA (reference sequence). The ends lost 5 bases at V and 3 bases at J; junction bases unmatched: 7. This CDR3 is built from 14 residues. The CDR3 DNA reads TGCAGTGCTTATACGGCTAGCGGGGGCTACGAGCAGTACTTC. This encodes CSAYTASGGYEQYF.

The V call is TRBV7-8, the J call TRBJ1-2; 8 positions match TRBD1. The germline V gene encodes CDR1 SGHVS and CDR2 FQNEAQ. The CDR3 is 14 amino acids. V was pared by 1 base and J by 8 bases, with 6 bases of the junction left unmatched. CDR3 loop: CASSLVATGDGYTF. The CDR3 region has the DNA TGTGCCAGCAGCTTAGTAGCGACAGGGGACGGCTACACCTTC. The variable domain in full, completed from reference TRBV7-8 and TRBJ1-2, reads GAGVSQSPRYKVAKRGQDVALRCDPISGHVSLFWYQQALGQGPEFLTYFQNEAQLDKSGLPSDRFFAERPEGSVSTLKIQRTQQEDSAVYLCASSLVATGDGYTFGSGTRLTVV.

The chain carries TRBV19 and TRBJ1-4; 7 bases align to TRBD1. The CDR3 contains 14 residues. Germline CDR1 reads LNHDA; CDR2 reads SQIVND (reference sequence). After removal of 5 bases from V and 13 bases from J, the junction contained 13 bases not matched to a gene. CDR3 nucleotide sequence: TGTGCCAGTAGTTTCCGGACAGGCGGGCGAGGACTGTTTTTT. Protein sequence: CASSFRTGGRGLFF.

The chain links TRBV10-3 to TRBJ1-2; a possible D gene is TRBD1 (5 bases). The germline V gene encodes CDR1 ENHRY and CDR2 SYGVKD. The ends were cut back, 6 bases at V and 3 bases at J, with 17 bases in the middle. The CDR3 extends over 15 amino acids. The CDR3: CAISAPGPGDYGYTF. The CDR3 DNA reads TGTGCCATCAGCGCCCCAGGGCCCGGGGACTATGGCTACACCTTC.